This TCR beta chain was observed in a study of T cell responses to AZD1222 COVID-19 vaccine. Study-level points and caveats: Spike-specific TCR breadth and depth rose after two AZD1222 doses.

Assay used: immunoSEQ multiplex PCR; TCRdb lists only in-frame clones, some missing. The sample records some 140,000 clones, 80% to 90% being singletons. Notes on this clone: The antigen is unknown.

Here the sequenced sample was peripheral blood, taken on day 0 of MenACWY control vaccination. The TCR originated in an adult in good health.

The CDR3 here is CATSAPGARNTEAFF. DNA of the CDR3: TGTGCCACCAGTGCTCCAGGGGCCAGGAACACTGAAGCTTTCTTT. The chain combines TRBV24-1 with TRBJ1-1; TRBD1 might be the D (6 bases). The V end lost 5 bases, the J end lost 1 base, and 13 bases lay between the germline ends. Germline V gene lookup returns CDR1 KGHDR and CDR2 SFDVKD. The CDR3 consists of 15 residues.